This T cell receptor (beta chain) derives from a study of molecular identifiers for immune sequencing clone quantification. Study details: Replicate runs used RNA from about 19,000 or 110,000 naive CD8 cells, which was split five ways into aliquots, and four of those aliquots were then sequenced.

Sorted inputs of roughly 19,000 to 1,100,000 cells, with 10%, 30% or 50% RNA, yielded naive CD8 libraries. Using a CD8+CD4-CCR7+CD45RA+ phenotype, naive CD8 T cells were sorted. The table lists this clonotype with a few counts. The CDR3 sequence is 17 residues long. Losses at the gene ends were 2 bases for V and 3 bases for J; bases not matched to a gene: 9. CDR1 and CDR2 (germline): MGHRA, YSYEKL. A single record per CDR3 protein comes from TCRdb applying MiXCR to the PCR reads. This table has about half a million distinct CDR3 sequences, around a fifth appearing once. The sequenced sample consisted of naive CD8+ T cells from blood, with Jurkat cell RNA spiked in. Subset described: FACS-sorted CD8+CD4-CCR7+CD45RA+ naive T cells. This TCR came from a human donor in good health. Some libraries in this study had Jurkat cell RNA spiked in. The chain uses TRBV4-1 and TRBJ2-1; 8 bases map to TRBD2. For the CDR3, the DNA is TGCGCCAGCAGCCAATTGAGCGGGGGCCCCAACTACAATGAGCAGTTCTTC. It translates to CASSQLSGGPNYNEQFF.